The 25 T cell receptor beta chains given below trace back to one sample, sequenced in a study of shared clonotypes between healthy human individuals. Profiling relied on immunoSEQ multiplex PCR, and the TCRdb table lists in-frame clones only, not all of them. Of 650,000 to 800,000 clones in the sample, 72% were seen once. The sample comprised memory CD4+ T cells sorted from blood. Subset reported: CD45RA-negative fraction. These receptors all come from a woman aged 25 to 39 in good health.

This chain joins TRBV28 and TRBJ1-3, with no clear D. V lost 5 bases and J 7 bases, leaving 21 bases between the germline ends. Per germline, CDR1 MDHEN and CDR2 SYDVKM. This CDR3 has 16 amino acids. CDR3 sequence reads: CASSPANRGQRNTIYF. CDR3 DNA sequence: TGTGCCAGCAGTCCGGCTAATCGCGGGCAGCGGAACACCATATATTTT.

The V and J genes are TRBV6-1 and TRBJ2-3, with TRBD2 identical over 16 bases. Germline V lookup: CDR1 MNHNS, CDR2 SASEGT. J lost 1 base, V lost 4 bases, and 5 bases had no gene match. CDR3 size: 18 residues. CDR3 bases: TGTGCCAGCAGTGCCACGGGACTAGCGGGAGGGCGCACAGATACGCAGTATTTT. Translated: CASSATGLAGGRTDTQYF.

The chain uses TRBV7-2 and TRBJ2-1; D is ambiguous. The CDR3 runs to 16 residues. CDR1 is SGHTA and CDR2 is FQGNSA in the germline V gene. V lost 5 bases, J lost 1 base, and 15 bases lay in between. CDR3 DNA: TGTGCCAGCAGCCCGTGGCGTCCTGGGTCCTACAATGAGCAGTTCTTC. Its translation is CASSPWRPGSYNEQFF.

The chain links TRBV5-4 to TRBJ1-5, with a tentative D call TRBD1 (5 bases). V was pared by 4 bases and J by 4 bases, with 9 bases between. The CDR3 extends over 13 amino acids. The germline gives CDR1 SGHNT, CDR2 YYREEE (reference sequence). The CDR3 region has the DNA TGTGCCAGCAGCGTAGACAGAAATCAGCCCCAGCATTTT. Translating it yields CASSVDRNQPQHF.

In regard to this clone: Other DNA sequences in the same sample also yield this CDR3. The chain links TRBV4-2 to TRBJ2-2, with D uncertain. The V gene's germline CDR1 is LGHNA and CDR2 YNFKEQ. The CDR3 sequence is 15 residues long. Trimming left V 0 bases short and J 1 base short, with 6 bases between. The chain's CDR3 is CASSQDGGNTGELFF. The CDR3 DNA sequence: TGTGCCAGCAGCCAAGATGGCGGGAACACCGGGGAGCTGTTTTTT.

The DNA for the CDR3 is TGTGCCAGCAGCAACCGGGACTCTAACTACGAGCAGTACTTC. It yields the protein CASSNRDSNYEQYF. V gene TRBV11-2 combines with J gene TRBJ2-7, with a possible D match to TRBD2 (6 bases). This CDR3 contains 14 residues. Between the trimmed V and J ends, which lost 5 bases and 3 bases, there was a span of 14 bases. Germline values: CDR1 SGHAT, CDR2 FQNNGV.

In its sample, this clone was seen a few times. The J gene is TRBJ2-7, the V gene TRBV10-3, with D hard to call. CDR1 and CDR2 from the germline V gene are ENHRY and SYGVKD. The CDR3 has 14 residues. Trimming cost V 0 bases and J 0 bases, with 6 bases left between them. CDR3: CAISESRNSYEQYF. The DNA for the CDR3 is TGTGCCATCAGTGAGTCGAGGAACTCCTACGAGCAGTACTTC.

This clone has only one observation. The chain couples TRBV5-1 to TRBJ2-7, with D possibly matching TRBD2 (6 bases). Per the germline V gene, CDR1 is SGHRS and CDR2 is YFSETQ. The CDR3 is 16 amino acids. Trimming took 2 bases from V and 3 from J, leaving 18 bases between them. DNA of the CDR3: TGCGCCAGCAGCTTAATGGTCGTGGGGGGAGGCTACGAGCAGTACTTC. This codes for CASSLMVVGGGYEQYF.

The rearrangement links TRBV29-1 to TRBJ1-2; D remains ambiguous. From germline, CDR1 is SQVTM and CDR2 ANQGSEA. Deletions cut 6 bases from V and 1 base from J, with 12 bases between. The CDR3 consists of 13 residues. The CDR3 sequence is CSVEPDLNYGYTF. The CDR3 bases are TGCAGCGTCGAACCGGACCTTAACTATGGCTACACCTTC.

The count of this clone is one. CDR3 loop: CASSLFGAKAFF. DNA for the CDR3: TGTGCCAGCAGTTTATTTGGGGCGAAAGCTTTCTTT. V is TRBV28 and J is TRBJ1-1, with a possible D match to TRBD1 (5 bases). Germline V gene data show CDR1 as MDHEN and CDR2 as SYDVKM. The CDR3 is 12 residues long. Trimming cost V 1 base and J 9 bases, with 9 bases left between them.

The gene calls are TRBV5-4 and TRBJ2-7, with 8 bases lining up with TRBD1. Germline CDR1 and CDR2: SGHNT and YYREEE (reference sequence). The CDR3 totals 15 residues. Trimming at V came to 6 bases and at J to 1 base, leaving 9 bases not matched to a gene. The CDR3 region is CASNNFGTGSYEQYF. The CDR3 DNA is TGTGCCAGCAACAATTTCGGGACAGGATCCTACGAGCAGTACTTC.

The chain uses TRBV6-1 and TRBJ1-1; a weak D match, TRBD1 (5 bases). Germline V gene sequence: CDR1 MNHNS, CDR2 SASEGT. The CDR3 is 12 residues long. Trimming shortened V by 8 bases and J by 3 bases, and 10 bases separated the two germline ends. CDR3 sequence: CASGWGDTEAFF. The CDR3 coding sequence is TGTGCCAGCGGGTGGGGGGACACTGAAGCTTTCTTT.

This clone appeared a single time. This sequence joins TRBV5-1 and TRBJ2-7; D assignment may be TRBD1 or TRBD2 (5 bases each). V lost 0 bases to trimming and J lost 6 bases, with 19 bases between them. Germline CDR1 reads SGHRS; CDR2 reads YFSETQ. CDR3 size: 16 residues. CDR3 in DNA: TGCGCCAGCAGCTTGGGATCCGCAGGGCTAGCTTCCGAGCAGTACTTC. This codes for CASSLGSAGLASEQYF.

The genes are TRBV11-2 and TRBJ1-4; D not certain. Germline CDR1 is SGHAT and CDR2 is FQNNGV. Trimming took 6 bases from V and 2 from J, leaving 7 bases between them. CDR3 length equals 13 residues. Here the CDR3 DNA reads TGTGCCAGCAGTGGGAGGACTAATGAAAAACTGTTTTTT. This encodes CASSGRTNEKLFF.

The chain employs TRBV30 and TRBJ1-2, with 7 bases aligning to TRBD1. Looked up from germline, CDR1 is GTSNPN and CDR2 is SVGIG (reference sequence). V trimming: 7 bases; J trimming: 3 bases; junction bases outside the gene matches: 8. CDR3 length: 13 amino acids. The DNA of the CDR3 is TGTGCCTTGCAGGCGACAGGGTACTATGGCTACACCTTC. It is translated as CALQATGYYGYTF. The full variable domain, its missing parts supplied by reference TRBV30 and TRBJ1-2, is SQTIHQWPATLVQPVGSPLSLECTVEGTSNPNLYWYRQAAGRGLQLLFYSVGIGQISSEVPQNLSASRPQDRQFILSSKKLLLSDSGFYLCALQATGYYGYTFGSGTRLTVV.

The chain combines TRBV6-6 with TRBJ2-2; perhaps TRBD1 as D (6 bases). The CDR3 length is 16 residues. In germline, CDR1 is MNHNY, CDR2 SVGAGI (reference sequence). V dropped 5 bases and J dropped 1 base, with 14 bases sitting between them. This chain's CDR3 is CASSRTRGRNTGELFF. CDR3 in DNA: TGTGCCAGCAGTCGAACCAGGGGCCGGAACACCGGGGAGCTGTTTTTT.

The chain has TRBV5-4 and TRBJ2-1; weak D call: TRBD1 (5 bases). The CDR3 has 11 amino acids. V was shortened by 5 bases and J by 10 bases, with 10 bases between the two germline ends. CDR1 and CDR2 from the germline V gene are SGHNT and YYREEE (reference sequence). The CDR3 coding sequence is TGTGCCAGCAGTTCCGACAGCGAGCAGTTCTTC. It is translated as CASSSDSEQFF.

The chain couples TRBV7-9 to TRBJ2-1, with no clear D. The CDR3 consists of 14 residues. Germline V gene data show CDR1 as SEHNR and CDR2 as FQNEAQ (reference sequence). V lost 4 bases, J lost 2 bases, and 9 bases lay in between. CDR3 in amino acids: CASSSGPTYNEQFF. The CDR3 region has the DNA TGTGCCAGCAGCTCCGGCCCGACCTACAATGAGCAGTTCTTC.

The rearrangement joins TRBV5-1 to TRBJ2-5; possible D gene TRBD1, 5 bases. Germline CDR1 reads SGHRS; CDR2 reads YFSETQ. CDR3 length: 14 amino acids. The ends were cut back, 5 bases at V and 2 bases at J, with 13 bases in the middle. The CDR3 sequence: CASRRGSTQETQYF. The DNA for the CDR3 is TGCGCCAGCAGAAGGGGCAGTACTCAAGAGACCCAGTACTTC.

CDR3 protein: CASSPTGYRNEQYF. CDR3 in DNA: TGTGCCAGCAGCCCCACAGGGTATAGAAACGAGCAGTACTTC. This chain connects TRBV5-4 to TRBJ2-5; tentative D call: TRBD1 (6 bases). The DNA matches TRBJ2-7 better at its end, which makes the J call doubtful. Germline CDR1 reads SGHNT; CDR2 reads YYREEE (reference sequence). This CDR3 contains 14 residues.

There are many counts of this clone. Written as DNA, the CDR3 is TGTGCCAGCTCACTTTCCGACAACCCTTTGGAAGGCTACACCTTC. Amino acids: CASSLSDNPLEGYTF. V and J are TRBV18 and TRBJ1-2; D call uncertain. Trimming left V 4 bases short and J 8 bases short, with 20 bases between. Per germline, CDR1 KGHSH and CDR2 LQKENI. The CDR3 length is 15 residues.

The chain couples TRBV29-1 to TRBJ2-7; 7 bases align to TRBD2. V was pared by 0 bases and J by 5 bases, with 4 bases of the junction left unmatched. The CDR3 is made up of 13 amino acids. Germline lookup yields CDR1 SQVTM and CDR2 ANQGSEA. CDR3 sequence (DNA): TGCAGCGTTGAAGAGGCACTAGCGAACGAGCAGTACTTC. Its translation: CSVEEALANEQYF.

In this sample, this clone turned up a few times. CDR3 amino acids: CASSQRADGTEAFF. The CDR3, as DNA: TGCGCCAGCAGCCAGAGGGCGGACGGGACTGAAGCTTTCTTT. V gene TRBV5-1 combines with J gene TRBJ1-1; D is unclear. The CDR3 has 14 amino acids. Trimming shortened V by 4 bases and J by 5 bases, and 15 bases separated the two germline ends. From germline, CDR1 is SGHRS and CDR2 YFSETQ.

The chain has TRBV6-1 and TRBJ2-3; 9 bases map to TRBD1. From germline, CDR1 is MNHNS and CDR2 SASEGT. The V gene end was trimmed by 1 base and the J gene end by 3 bases; junction bases not matched to a gene: 11. This CDR3 has 18 amino acids. In DNA form, the CDR3 reads TGTGCCAGCAGTGAAGGAACTGGGACAGGGAGGAGGACAGATACGCAGTATTTT. This codes for CASSEGTGTGRRTDTQYF.

The DNA for the CDR3 is TGTGCCACAAGTCCTTCTATGGGGCTATCGGAGACCCAGTACTTC. Translation: CATSPSMGLSETQYF. The chain employs TRBV19 and TRBJ2-5, with D possibly matching TRBD1 (5 bases). CDR1 and CDR2 (germline): LNHDA, SQIVND (reference sequence). This CDR3 has 15 residues. Trimming cost V 10 bases and J 5 bases, with 23 bases left between them.